This passage covers 6 T cell receptor beta chains from one sample sequenced in a study of OX40 agonist ivuxolimab in advanced cancers. Assay: immunoSEQ multiplex PCR; the TCRdb copy retains only in-frame clones and omits some. The data contain about 16,000 clones, approximately 77% of them singletons. The sequences come from CD4+ or CD8+ T cells sorted from blood, collected in a trial of the OX40 agonist ivuxolimab. The source of these receptors is an adult with an advanced solid tumor such as melanoma, head and neck, liver or kidney cancer.

The V call is TRBV13, the J call TRBJ2-3; TRBD2 aligns across 12 bases. The V gene's germline CDR1 is PRHDT and CDR2 FYEKMQ (reference sequence). J gave up 2 bases and V 5 bases, and 8 bases lay outside the gene matches. The CDR3 is 17 amino acids. The CDR3 DNA reads as TGTGCCAGCAGCGCAGCCGGGACTAGCGGGTACACAGATACGCAGTATTTT. This gives the protein CASSAAGTSGYTDTQYF. The full variable domain, with the rest looked up from reference TRBV13 and TRBJ2-3, is AAGVIQSPRHLIKEKRETATLKCYPIPRHDTVYWYQQGPGQDPQFLISFYEKMQSDKGSIPDRFSAQQFSDYHSELNMSSLELGDSALYFCASSAAGTSGYTDTQYFGPGTRLTVL.

The chain recombines TRBV6-5 with TRBJ2-1; D possibly matches TRBD1 or TRBD2 (5 bases each). Germline V gene data show CDR1 as MNHEY and CDR2 as SVGAGI. The CDR3 spans 14 residues. Trimming removed 2 bases from V and 8 bases from J, with 13 bases in between. CDR3 sequence: CASSYGGSAHEQFF. CDR3 DNA sequence: TGTGCCAGCAGTTACGGGGGTAGCGCTCATGAGCAGTTCTTC.

This sequence joins TRBV9 and TRBJ2-5; TRBD2 matches at 7 bases. The V segment lost 4 bases and the J segment 1 base; nucleotides outside the gene matches: 7. Germline assignment: CDR1 SGDLS and CDR2 YYNGEE. The CDR3 is 15 residues long. CDR3 sequence (DNA): TGTGCCAGCAGCTCTAGCGGTGGCAGCCAAGAGACCCAGTACTTC. This sequence encodes CASSSSGGSQETQYF.

V gene TRBV29-1 combines with J gene TRBJ1-1; maybe TRBD1 (5 bases). The V gene lost 6 bases and the J gene lost 1 base, with 15 bases spanning the gap. The CDR3 consists of 14 residues. Germline-derived CDR1 and CDR2 are SQVTM and ANQGSEA. CDR3 DNA: TGCAGCGTACCGGGGCGGAAGGGGAACACTGAAGCTTTCTTT. Its translation: CSVPGRKGNTEAFF.

The chain joins TRBV19 to TRBJ1-2; tentatively, D is TRBD1 (6 bases). The V and J ends lost 4 bases and 3 bases respectively, with 15 bases between them. This CDR3 region has 15 residues. Germline CDR1 is LNHDA and CDR2 is SQIVND (reference sequence). The CDR3 loop reads CASSTGAGVDYGYTF. The CDR3 DNA sequence: TGTGCCAGTAGTACCGGGGCAGGGGTGGACTATGGCTACACCTTC.

The chain links TRBV6-6 to TRBJ2-1, with 8 bases aligning to TRBD2. Germline V CDR1 and CDR2: MNHNY, SVGAGI (reference sequence). V was clipped by 0 bases and J by 6 bases; unmatched bases: 1. This CDR3 contains 14 residues. The CDR3: CASSYSGTSNEQFF. CDR3 nucleotide sequence: TGTGCCAGCAGTTACTCCGGGACTAGCAATGAGCAGTTCTTC.